These T cell receptor beta chains were read from a single sample in a study of identical twins. TCRdb re-analysed the 5' RACE reads in MiXCR, keeping a single row per CDR3 protein. The sample shows roughly 750,000 distinct CDR3 sequences, approximately 22% of them seen only once. The same specimen was also included in a second study, on T cells expressing NK-cell markers.

Input material: PBMCs. The receptors derive from a woman aged 18-29 years in good health. Each CDR3 is given with its conserved first and last residue. D genes are given only for firm matches. Not all rows give a size; the values are once, few, many and, for expanded clones, a class.

clone_size cdr3_length j_call d_call v_call cdr3_aa cdr3_nt
- 16 TRBJ1-6 - TRBV20-1 CSARDRPGSYNSPLHF TGCAGTGCTAGAGATAGGCCAGGCTCCTATAATTCACCCCTCCACTTT
many 15 TRBJ1-5 - TRBV7-9 CASSLYGGSSQPQHF TGTGCCAGCAGCTTATACGGAGGAAGTAGTCAGCCCCAGCATTTT
few 15 TRBJ1-1 TRBD1 TRBV28 CASSPTGQVVPQAFF TGTGCCAGCAGTCCCACTGGACAGGTGGTGCCCCAAGCTTTCTTT
few 15 TRBJ2-1 - TRBV20-1 CSGGAGRGDGYEQFF TGCAGTGGGGGAGCCGGCCGCGGGGACGGGTATGAGCAGTTCTTC
few 9 TRBJ2-1 - TRBV10-2 CASGIMTFF TGCGCCAGCGGGATCATGACGTTCTTC
- 15 TRBJ2-3 TRBD1 TRBV18 CASSRQGADTDTQYF TGTGCCAGCTCACGACAGGGGGCGGACACAGATACGCAGTATTTT
few 15 TRBJ2-7 TRBD2 TRBV5-1 CASSPGLASTYEQYF TGCGCCAGCAGCCCGGGACTAGCGAGTACCTACGAGCAGTACTTC
- 16 TRBJ2-7 - TRBV13 CASSLMETGRTYEQYF TGTGCCAGCAGCTTGATGGAGACAGGCCGAACCTACGAGCAGTACTTC
- 15 TRBJ2-5 - TRBV20-1 CSARVPKASKETQYF TGCAGTGCTAGAGTTCCCAAGGCCAGCAAGGAGACCCAGTACTTC
many 13 TRBJ2-3 - TRBV9 CASSEPHVSTQYF TGTGCCAGCAGCGAGCCCCATGTTAGTACGCAGTATTTT
- 18 TRBJ2-1 - TRBV18 CASSPRGGTFLAYNEQFF TGTGCCAGCTCACCACGGGGCGGGACCTTCCTAGCCTACAATGAGCAGTTCTTC
- 15 TRBJ1-5 TRBD1 TRBV27 CASSLWSGGDQPQHF TGTGCCAGCAGTTTATGGTCAGGGGGGGATCAGCCCCAGCATTTT
few 11 TRBJ2-6 - TRBV29-1 CSEAGVPVLTF TGCAGCGAAGCAGGGGTTCCCGTCCTGACTTTC
few 16 TRBJ2-1 TRBD2 TRBV15 CATSRDLATSGIEQFF TGTGCCACCAGCAGAGATTTGGCGACTAGCGGCATTGAGCAGTTCTTC
few 16 TRBJ2-1 - TRBV12-3/TRBV12-4 CASSLVGLGVRNEQFF TGTGCCAGCAGTTTAGTAGGTCTGGGCGTTCGCAATGAGCAGTTCTTC
many 13 TRBJ1-2 - TRBV15 CATSRAGTGGYTF TGTGCCACCAGCAGAGCAGGGACGGGTGGCTACACCTTC
few 15 TRBJ2-5 TRBD2 TRBV20-1 CSAREGLAGGKTQYF TGCAGTGCTAGAGAAGGGCTAGCGGGTGGCAAGACCCAGTACTTC
- 12 TRBJ2-1 - TRBV20-1 CSASGPNNEQFF TGCAGTGCGAGCGGACCAAACAATGAGCAGTTCTTC
many 12 TRBJ1-2 - TRBV6-5 CASSHWTDGYTF TGTGCCAGCAGCCACTGGACCGACGGCTACACCTTC
- 17 TRBJ2-2 TRBD2 TRBV29-1 CSVHTGTSGRYTGELFF TGCAGCGTGCACACCGGGACTAGCGGGAGGTACACCGGGGAGCTGTTTTTT
- 15 TRBJ2-7 TRBD1 TRBV11-3 CASSSRTGLSYEQYF TGTGCCAGCAGCTCTCGGACAGGGCTTTCCTACGAGCAGTACTTC
- 15 TRBJ2-2 - TRBV15 CATSRRGTNTGELFF TGTGCCACCAGCAGAAGGGGCACGAACACCGGGGAGCTGTTTTTT
- 13 TRBJ1-2 - TRBV12-3/TRBV12-4 CASSLVAAYGYTF TGTGCCAGCAGTTTAGTGGCAGCCTATGGCTACACCTTC
many 15 TRBJ2-7 TRBD1 TRBV20-1 CSARHPGTGSHEQYF TGCAGTGCTAGGCACCCCGGGACAGGGTCTCACGAGCAGTACTTC
many 17 TRBJ1-2 - TRBV27 CASSLRSGVGANYGYTF TGTGCCAGCAGTTTAAGGTCAGGGGTGGGTGCTAACTATGGCTACACCTTC
- 16 TRBJ2-3 - TRBV5-1 CASSLALGGVRDTQYF TGCGCCAGCAGCTTGGCACTAGGAGGAGTAAGGGATACGCAGTATTTT
few 16 TRBJ2-1 TRBD2 TRBV5-1 CASSWGGTSGNNEQFF TGCGCCAGCAGCTGGGGGGGGACTAGCGGAAACAATGAGCAGTTCTTC
- 14 TRBJ2-4 - TRBV6-5 CASSSRDAKNIQYF TGTGCCAGCAGTTCCCGGGACGCCAAAAACATTCAGTACTTC
- 12 TRBJ2-5 TRBD2 TRBV20-1 CSARGGAETQYF TGCAGTGCTAGGGGAGGGGCTGAGACCCAGTACTTC
- 15 TRBJ1-6 - TRBV12-3/TRBV12-4 CASSHNPTGGSPLHF TGTGCCAGCAGCCACAACCCAACCGGGGGCTCACCCCTCCACTTT
- 16 TRBJ2-1 - TRBV7-6 CASSPGGSGSYNEQFF TGTGCCAGCAGCCCAGGGGGGAGCGGGTCCTACAATGAGCAGTTCTTC
- 15 TRBJ2-7 - TRBV20-1 CSASIMQGTSYEQYF TGCAGTGCTTCCATAATGCAGGGAACCTCCTACGAGCAGTACTTC
few 15 TRBJ1-5 - TRBV10-3 CAISEGTVLGQPQHF TGTGCCATCAGTGAGGGGACGGTGCTGGGGCAGCCCCAGCATTTT
few 16 TRBJ2-3 TRBD2 TRBV20-1 CSATRRRGGRADTQYF TGCAGTGCAACTCGAAGGCGGGGGGGCCGGGCAGATACGCAGTATTTT
few 16 TRBJ1-1 - TRBV9 CASSVGAGWENTEAFF TGTGCCAGCAGCGTCGGAGCGGGATGGGAGAACACTGAAGCTTTCTTT
- 16 TRBJ2-3 TRBD2 TRBV5-1 CASSLAVTSVVGTQYF TGCGCCAGCAGCTTGGCCGTGACTAGCGTCGTGGGTACGCAGTATTTT
- 13 TRBJ1-2 - TRBV20-1 CSARDHAGYGYTF TGCAGTGCTAGAGATCATGCGGGTTATGGCTACACCTTC
- 13 TRBJ2-2 - TRBV7-3 CASSLAFTGELFF TGTGCCAGCAGCCTGGCCTTCACCGGGGAGCTGTTTTTT
- 14 TRBJ2-3 - TRBV20-1 CSAPKDGSTDTQYF TGCAGTGCGCCAAAGGACGGCAGCACAGATACGCAGTATTTT
few 13 TRBJ2-3 - TRBV18 CASTRTLTDTQYF TGTGCCAGTACTAGGACTCTCACAGATACGCAGTATTTT
- 17 TRBJ2-5 TRBD2 TRBV20-1 CSARGLAGAPYQETQYF TGCAGTGCTAGGGGTCTAGCGGGGGCCCCGTACCAAGAGACCCAGTACTTC